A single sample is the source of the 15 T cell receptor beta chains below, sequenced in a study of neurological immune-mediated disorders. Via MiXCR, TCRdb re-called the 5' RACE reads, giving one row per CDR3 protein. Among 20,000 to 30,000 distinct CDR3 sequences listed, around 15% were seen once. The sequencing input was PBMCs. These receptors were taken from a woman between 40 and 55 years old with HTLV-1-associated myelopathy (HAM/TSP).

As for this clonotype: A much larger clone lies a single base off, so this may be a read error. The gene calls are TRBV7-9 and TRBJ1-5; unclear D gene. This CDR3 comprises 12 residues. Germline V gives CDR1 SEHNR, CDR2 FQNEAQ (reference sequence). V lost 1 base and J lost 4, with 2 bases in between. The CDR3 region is CASSLGNQPQHF. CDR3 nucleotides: TGTGCCAGCAGCTTAGGAAATCAGCCCCAGCATTTT.

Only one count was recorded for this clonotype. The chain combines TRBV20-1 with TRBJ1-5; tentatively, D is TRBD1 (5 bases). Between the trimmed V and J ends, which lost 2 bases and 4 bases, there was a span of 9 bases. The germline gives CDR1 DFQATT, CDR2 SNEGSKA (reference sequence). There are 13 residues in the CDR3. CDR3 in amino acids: CSARQTENQPQHF. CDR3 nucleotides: TGCAGTGCTAGACAGACAGAAAATCAGCCCCAGCATTTT.

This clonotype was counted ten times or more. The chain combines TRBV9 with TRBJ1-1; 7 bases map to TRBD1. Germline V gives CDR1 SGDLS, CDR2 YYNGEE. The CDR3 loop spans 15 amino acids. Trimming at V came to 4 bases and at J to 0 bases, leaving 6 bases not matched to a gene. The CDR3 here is CASSPTDRMNTEAFF. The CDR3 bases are TGTGCCAGCAGCCCGACGGACAGGATGAACACTGAAGCTTTCTTT.

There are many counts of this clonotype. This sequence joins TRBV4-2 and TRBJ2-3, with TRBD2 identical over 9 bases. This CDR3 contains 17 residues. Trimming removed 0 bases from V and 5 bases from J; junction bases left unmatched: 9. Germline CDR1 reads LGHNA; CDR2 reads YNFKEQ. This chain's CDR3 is CASSQDLRGGSGDTQYF. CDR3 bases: TGTGCCAGCAGCCAAGATCTGCGGGGGGGCAGCGGAGATACGCAGTATTTT.

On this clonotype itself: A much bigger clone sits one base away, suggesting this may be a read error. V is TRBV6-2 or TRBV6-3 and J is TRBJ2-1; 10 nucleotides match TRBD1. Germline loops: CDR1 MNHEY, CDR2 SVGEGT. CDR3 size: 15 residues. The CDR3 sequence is CVSITRQGAYNEQFF. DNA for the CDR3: TGTGTCAGCATCACCCGACAGGGGGCTTACAATGAGCAGTTCTTC.

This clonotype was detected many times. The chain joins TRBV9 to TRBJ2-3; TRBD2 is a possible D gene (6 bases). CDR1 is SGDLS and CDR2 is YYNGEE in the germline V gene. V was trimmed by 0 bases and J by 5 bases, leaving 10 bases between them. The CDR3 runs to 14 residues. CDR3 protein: CASSVGLGRDTQYF. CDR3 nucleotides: TGTGCCAGCAGCGTAGGACTAGGTAGAGATACGCAGTATTTT.

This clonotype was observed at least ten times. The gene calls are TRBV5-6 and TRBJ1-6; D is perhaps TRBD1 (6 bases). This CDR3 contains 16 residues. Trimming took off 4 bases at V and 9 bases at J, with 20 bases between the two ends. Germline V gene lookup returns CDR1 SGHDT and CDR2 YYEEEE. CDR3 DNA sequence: TGTGCCAGCAGCCGGATGGACAGAATCGATAGTTCACCCCTCCACTTT. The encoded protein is CASSRMDRIDSSPLHF.

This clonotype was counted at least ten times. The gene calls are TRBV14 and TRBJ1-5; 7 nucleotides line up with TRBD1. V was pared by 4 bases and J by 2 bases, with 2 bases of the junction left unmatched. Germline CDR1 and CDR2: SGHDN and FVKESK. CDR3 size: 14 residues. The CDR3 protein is CASSRTGGNQPQHF. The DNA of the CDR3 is TGTGCCAGCAGCCGAACAGGGGGCAATCAGCCCCAGCATTTT.

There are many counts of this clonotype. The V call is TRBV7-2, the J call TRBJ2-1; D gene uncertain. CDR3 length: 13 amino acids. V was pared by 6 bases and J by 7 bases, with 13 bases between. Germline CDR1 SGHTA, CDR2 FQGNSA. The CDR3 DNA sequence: TGTGCCAGCAGTCTTAAGCAATGGAATGAGCAGTTCTTC. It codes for CASSLKQWNEQFF.

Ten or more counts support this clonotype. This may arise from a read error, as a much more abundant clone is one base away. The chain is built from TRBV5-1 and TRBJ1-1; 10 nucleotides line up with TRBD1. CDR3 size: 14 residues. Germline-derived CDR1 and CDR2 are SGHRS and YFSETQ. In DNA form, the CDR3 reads TGCGCCTGCAGCTTTGACAGGGGGCGGACTGAAGCTTTCTTT. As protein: CACSFDRGRTEAFF.

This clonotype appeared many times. Here the CDR3 reads CASSLKTGEGTGELFF. CDR3 nucleotide sequence: TGTGCCAGCAGTCTGAAGACAGGGGAAGGCACCGGGGAGCTGTTTTTT. The V and J genes are TRBV7-6 and TRBJ2-2; 8 bases fit TRBD1. The CDR3 has 16 amino acids. V lost 6 bases to trimming and J lost 4 bases; unmatched junction nucleotides: 10. Germline V gene sequence: CDR1 SGHVS, CDR2 FNYEAQ.

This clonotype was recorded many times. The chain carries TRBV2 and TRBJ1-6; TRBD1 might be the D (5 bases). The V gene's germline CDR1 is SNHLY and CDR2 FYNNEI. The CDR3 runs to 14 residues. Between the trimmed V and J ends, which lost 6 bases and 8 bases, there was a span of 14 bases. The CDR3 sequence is CASRSGARDSPLHF. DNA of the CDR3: TGTGCCAGCAGATCTGGGGCTAGGGATTCACCCCTCCACTTT.

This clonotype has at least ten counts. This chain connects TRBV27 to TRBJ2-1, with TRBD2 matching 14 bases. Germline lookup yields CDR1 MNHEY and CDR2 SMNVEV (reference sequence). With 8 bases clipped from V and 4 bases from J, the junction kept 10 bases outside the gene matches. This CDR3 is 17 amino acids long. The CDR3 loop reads CASGIRTSGGIYNEQFF. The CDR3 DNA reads TGTGCCAGCGGTATTAGGACTAGCGGGGGGATATACAATGAGCAGTTCTTC.

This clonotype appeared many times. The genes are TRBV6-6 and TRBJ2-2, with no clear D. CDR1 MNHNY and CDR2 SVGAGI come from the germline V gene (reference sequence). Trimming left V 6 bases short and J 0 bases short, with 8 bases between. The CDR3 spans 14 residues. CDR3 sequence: CASSQLPNTGELFF. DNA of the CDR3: TGTGCCAGCAGCCAGCTACCGAACACCGGGGAGCTGTTTTTT.

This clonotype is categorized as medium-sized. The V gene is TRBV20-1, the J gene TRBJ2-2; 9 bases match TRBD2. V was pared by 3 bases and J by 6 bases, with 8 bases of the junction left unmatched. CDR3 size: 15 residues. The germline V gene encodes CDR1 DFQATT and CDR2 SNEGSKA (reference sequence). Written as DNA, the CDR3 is TGCAGTGCTAGGCCCCCAGCGGGGGGTGCCGGGGAGCTGTTTTTT. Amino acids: CSARPPAGGAGELFF.